This TCR beta chain derives from a study of blood T cell repertoires in COVID-19. The table came from immunoSEQ multiplex PCR; TCRdb's copy has only in-frame clones and leaves some out. The sample has 45,000 to 60,000 clones, roughly 80% seen once. V lost 5 bases and J 4 bases, leaving 14 bases between the germline ends. This CDR3 region has 14 residues. Per germline, CDR1 SNHLY and CDR2 FYNNEI. Sequences were obtained from peripheral blood. The clonotype comes from an elderly man with COVID-19, enrolled during active disease. This sequence joins TRBV2 and TRBJ1-1; the D gene is possibly TRBD1 (6 bases). The CDR3 sequence is CASSSTGIATEAFF. The CDR3 DNA reads TGTGCCAGCAGTTCCACAGGGATCGCCACTGAAGCTTTCTTT.